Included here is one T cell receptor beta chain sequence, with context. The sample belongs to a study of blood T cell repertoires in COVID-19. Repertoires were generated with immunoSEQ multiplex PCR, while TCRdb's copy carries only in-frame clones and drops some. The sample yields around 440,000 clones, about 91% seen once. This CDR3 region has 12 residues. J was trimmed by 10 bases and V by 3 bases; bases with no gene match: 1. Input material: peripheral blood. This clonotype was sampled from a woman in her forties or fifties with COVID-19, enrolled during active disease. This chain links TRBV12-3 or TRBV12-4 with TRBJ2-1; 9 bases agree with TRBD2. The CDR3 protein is CASSFLAGEQFF. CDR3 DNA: TGTGCCAGCAGTTTCCTAGCGGGGGAGCAGTTCTTC.